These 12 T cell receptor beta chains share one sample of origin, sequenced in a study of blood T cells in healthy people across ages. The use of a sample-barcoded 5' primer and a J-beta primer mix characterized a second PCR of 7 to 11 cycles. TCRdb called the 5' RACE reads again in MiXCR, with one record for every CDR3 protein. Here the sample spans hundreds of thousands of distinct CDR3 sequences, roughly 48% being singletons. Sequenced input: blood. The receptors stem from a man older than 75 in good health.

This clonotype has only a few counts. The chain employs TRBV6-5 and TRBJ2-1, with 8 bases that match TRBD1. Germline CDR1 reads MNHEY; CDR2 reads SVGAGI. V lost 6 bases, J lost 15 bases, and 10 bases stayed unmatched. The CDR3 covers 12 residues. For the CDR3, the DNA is TGTGCCAGCAGGCGGCCGGGACAGGTCACGTTCTTC. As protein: CASRRPGQVTFF.

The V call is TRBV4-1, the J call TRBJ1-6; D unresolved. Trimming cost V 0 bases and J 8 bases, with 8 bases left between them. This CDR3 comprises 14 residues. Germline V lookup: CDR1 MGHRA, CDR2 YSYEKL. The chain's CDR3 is CASSQDRLDSPLHF. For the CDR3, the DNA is TGCGCCAGCAGCCAAGATCGACTGGATTCACCCCTCCACTTT.

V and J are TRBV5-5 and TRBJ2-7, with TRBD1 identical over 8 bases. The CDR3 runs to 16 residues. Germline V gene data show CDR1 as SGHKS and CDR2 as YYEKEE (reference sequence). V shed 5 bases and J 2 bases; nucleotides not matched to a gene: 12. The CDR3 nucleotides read TGTGCCAGCAGGAAGTGGGACAGGCAAACCACCTACGAGCAGTACTTC. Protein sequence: CASRKWDRQTTYEQYF.

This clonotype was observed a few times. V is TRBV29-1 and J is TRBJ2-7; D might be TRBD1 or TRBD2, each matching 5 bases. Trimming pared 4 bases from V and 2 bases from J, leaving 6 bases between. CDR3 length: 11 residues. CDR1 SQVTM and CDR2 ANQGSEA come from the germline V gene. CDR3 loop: CSVVGAYEQYF. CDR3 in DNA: TGCAGCGTTGTGGGGGCCTACGAGCAGTACTTC.

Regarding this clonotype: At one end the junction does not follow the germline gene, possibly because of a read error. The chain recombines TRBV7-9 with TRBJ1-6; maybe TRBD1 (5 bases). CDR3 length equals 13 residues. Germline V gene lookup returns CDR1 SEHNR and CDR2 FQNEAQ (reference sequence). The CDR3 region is CASSQGMSSPPHF. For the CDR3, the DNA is TGTGCCAGCAGCCAGGGTATGAGTTCACCCCCCCACTTT.

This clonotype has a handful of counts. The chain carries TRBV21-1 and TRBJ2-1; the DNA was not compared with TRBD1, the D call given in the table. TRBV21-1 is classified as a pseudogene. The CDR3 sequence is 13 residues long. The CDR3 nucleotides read TGTGCCAGCTTACAAACAGGGTACAATGAGCAGTTCTTC. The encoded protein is CASLQTGYNEQFF.

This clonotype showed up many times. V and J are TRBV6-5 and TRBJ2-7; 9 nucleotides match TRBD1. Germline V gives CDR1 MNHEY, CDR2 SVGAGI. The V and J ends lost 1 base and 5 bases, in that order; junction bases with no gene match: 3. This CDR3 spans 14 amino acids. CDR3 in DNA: TGTGCCAGCAGTTACTTGGGACAGGGCGACGAGCAGTACTTC. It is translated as CASSYLGQGDEQYF.

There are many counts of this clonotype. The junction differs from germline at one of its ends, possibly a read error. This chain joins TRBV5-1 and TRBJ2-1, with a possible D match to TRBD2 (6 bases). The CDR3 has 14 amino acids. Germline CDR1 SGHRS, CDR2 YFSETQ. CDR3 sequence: CASSLDGGYNEQFF. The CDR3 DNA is TGTGCCAGCAGCTTAGATGGGGGGTACAATGAGCAGTTCTTC.

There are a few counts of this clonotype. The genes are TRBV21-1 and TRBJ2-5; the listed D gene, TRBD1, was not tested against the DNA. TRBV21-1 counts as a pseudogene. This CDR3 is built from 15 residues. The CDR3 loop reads CASSQDPSTTETQYF. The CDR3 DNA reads TGTGCCAGCAGCCAAGACCCCTCGACTACGGAGACCCAGTACTTC.

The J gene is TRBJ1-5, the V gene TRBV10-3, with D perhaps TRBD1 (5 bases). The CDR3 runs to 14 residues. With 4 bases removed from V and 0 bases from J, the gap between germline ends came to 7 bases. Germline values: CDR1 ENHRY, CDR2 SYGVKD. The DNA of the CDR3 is TGTGCCATCAGTGTGGGGGTTAGCAATCAGCCCCAGCATTTT. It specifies CAISVGVSNQPQHF.

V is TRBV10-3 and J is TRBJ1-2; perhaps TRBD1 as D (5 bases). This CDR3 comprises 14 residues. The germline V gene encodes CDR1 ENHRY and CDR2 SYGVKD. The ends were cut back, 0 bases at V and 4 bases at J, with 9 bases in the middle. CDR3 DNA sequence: TGTGCCATCAGTGAGTCGACAGCCATCTATGGCTACACCTTC. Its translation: CAISESTAIYGYTF.

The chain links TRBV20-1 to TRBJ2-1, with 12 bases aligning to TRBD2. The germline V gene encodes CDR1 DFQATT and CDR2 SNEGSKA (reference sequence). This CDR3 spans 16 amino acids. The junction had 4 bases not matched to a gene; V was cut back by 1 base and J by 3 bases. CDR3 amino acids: CSARVGLAGNYNEQFF. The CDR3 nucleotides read TGCAGTGCTAGAGTGGGACTAGCGGGTAACTACAATGAGCAGTTCTTC.